This TCR beta chain is from a study of shared clonotypes between healthy human individuals. A single count supports this clone. The germline V and J ends were trimmed by 1 base and 7 bases, with 23 bases remaining between them. From germline, CDR1 is SEHNR and CDR2 FQNEAQ (reference sequence). The CDR3 sequence is 19 residues long. As defined, naive CD8 cells were CD45RO-negative and positively selected for CCR7, with terminally differentiated effector memory CD45RA+ cells excluded. There were only Caucasian adults among the donors, and all lived in Nashville, Tennessee. TCRdb keeps only in-frame clones here, not all; method: immunoSEQ multiplex PCR. The data show millions of clones, with around 96% seen just once and about 1.1% held by the top ten.

This chain joins TRBV7-9 and TRBJ1-6, with no clear D. Material for sequencing was naive CD8+ T cells sorted from blood. The clonotype was recovered from a young man in good health. As DNA, the CDR3 is TGTGCCAGCAGCTTAGGTAGGTCAGGAGGGTGGCAAAGGAATTCACCCCTCCACTTT. Amino acids: CASSLGRSGGWQRNSPLHF.